The T cell receptor beta chain under discussion was sequenced for a study of response to subunit inactivated influenza vaccine. This clonotype was seen more than once but under ten times. The antigen is undetermined. The study, taken as a whole, reports: Seasonal influenza vaccination, on each occasion, was suggested by the authors to recruit few new T cells.

This CDR3 region has 13 residues. V lost 5 bases, J lost 1 base, and 10 bases lay in between. CDR1 and CDR2 (germline): DFQATT, SNEGSKA (reference sequence). MiXCR, run by TCRdb on the RT-PCR reads, gives a single entry per CDR3 protein. Altogether 450,000 to 500,000 distinct CDR3 sequences are present, 10% to 11% being singletons, with the ten largest covering approximately 12%. The source material was PBMCs from blood, sampled 40 to 50 days after vaccination. The source is a middle-aged man who received an inactivated influenza vaccine. V and J are TRBV20-1 and TRBJ2-3; no definite D call. CDR3 DNA: TGCAGTGCTGGAAGGATCGGCACAGATACGCAGTATTTT. Protein sequence: CSAGRIGTDTQYF.